A selection of T cell receptor beta chains follows, all from one sample in a study of beta chain features in type 1 diabetes. Some clones are missing from TCRdb's copy, which holds only in-frame ones; the method was immunoSEQ multiplex PCR. The table lists some 200,000 clones, roughly 17% of them singletons. Input material: naive CD4+ T cells from blood. The receptors originated from a man aged 30 to 39 with type 1 diabetes. Each CDR3 is given without its conserved first and last residue. D genes are given only for firm matches.

V	J	length	D	CDR3
TRBV4-1	TRBJ1-1	13	-	ASSQQGTQNTEAF
TRBV29-1	TRBJ2-1	10	-	SVVPRGNEQF
TRBV29-1	TRBJ1-1	10	-	SVRTVGTEAF
TRBV4-2	TRBJ1-1	12	-	ASSQEGEHGEAF
TRBV29-1	TRBJ1-2	8	-	SVDSFRYT
TRBV10-2	TRBJ2-1	11	-	ASRRSSYNEQF
TRBV12-2	TRBJ2-7	10	-	ASRLVPYEQY
TRBV30	TRBJ2-4	10	-	AGYRAKNIQY
TRBV18	TRBJ2-1	16	TRBD2	ASSPYMASGRGFYEQF
TRBV30	TRBJ1-1	11	-	AWSVRLDTEAF
TRBV6-6	TRBJ2-1	13	-	ASSIEGYAYNEQF
TRBV29-1	TRBJ2-7	12	TRBD1	SVAGQGNSYEQY
TRBV25-1	TRBJ2-7	16	-	ASSESGTQRNAAYEQY
TRBV4-1	TRBJ2-7	16	-	ASSQLPGVGTVSYEQY
TRBV29-1	TRBJ2-7	9	-	SVIRTYEQY
TRBV7-8	TRBJ2-5	12	TRBD2	AIRGLADQETQY
TRBV27	TRBJ2-7	12	-	ASSLRTVAYEQY
TRBV14	TRBJ1-4	14	-	ASSQDPGMTNEKLF
TRBV14	TRBJ2-4	14	-	ASSQVGGRSKNIQY
TRBV20-1	TRBJ1-1	8	-	SARNTEAF
TRBV13	TRBJ2-1	18	TRBD2	ASSPSLGVAGSTQGDEQF
TRBV7-2	TRBJ2-3	13	TRBD2	ASSIPGLRTDTQY
TRBV4-3	TRBJ2-7	13	TRBD2	ASSSGTANGYEQY
TRBV9	TRBJ2-1	14	TRBD1	ASSVEGQSSYNEQF
TRBV7-2	TRBJ2-7	16	-	ASSLSMRLGPHSYEQY
TRBV21-1	TRBJ2-3	12	-	ASSISSSTDTQY
TRBV29-1	TRBJ1-5	10	-	SVGDGNQPQH
TRBV2	TRBJ2-3	9	-	ASSFTDTQY
TRBV28	TRBJ2-5	12	-	ASSFFNSQETQY
TRBV4-2	TRBJ2-7	15	TRBD1	ASSQVLPGQGAHEQY
TRBV5-4	TRBJ2-7	13	TRBD2	ASSPAASGTYEQY
TRBV15	TRBJ2-1	10	-	AATSGANEQF
TRBV10-3	TRBJ1-5	12	-	AISAVQGNQPQH
TRBV29-1	TRBJ1-1	12	TRBD1	SVAGQVGVTEAF
TRBV14	TRBJ2-1	11	TRBD2	ASSPRLAGEQF
TRBV29-1	TRBJ2-1	11	TRBD2	SVGTSLYNEQF
TRBV5-1	TRBJ2-3	12	TRBD1	ASSSTGAEDTQY
TRBV9	TRBJ2-7	12	-	ASSVHSSSYEQY
TRBV7-2	TRBJ2-1	13	TRBD1	ASSPQGTGNNEQF
TRBV9	TRBJ2-3	17	-	ASSARPAGVLNPTDTQY
TRBV29-1	TRBJ1-1	13	TRBD1	SVRRTGGSGTEAF
TRBV29-1	TRBJ2-7	12	TRBD2	SARGETSGTEQY
TRBV9	TRBJ2-1	14	-	ASSVAGRGSVNEQF
TRBV2	TRBJ2-1	11	-	ATTQTSYNEQF
TRBV28	TRBJ2-7	12	-	ASSLAQGSYEQY
TRBV7-2	TRBJ2-1	13	TRBD2	ASSLDPSGRRGQF
TRBV5-1	TRBJ2-1	12	TRBD1	ASRAGTGTNEQF
TRBV30	TRBJ1-1	12	-	AWSVLNRLAAAF
TRBV27	TRBJ2-5	12	-	ASSTERTQETQY
TRBV25-1	TRBJ2-5	13	-	ASSEGTDLKETQY
TRBV29-1	TRBJ1-1	9	TRBD1	SVSGGPEAF
TRBV14	TRBJ2-7	14	TRBD2	ASSPFGAGGAYEQY
TRBV30	TRBJ1-1	8	-	AWSLSRAF
TRBV30	TRBJ1-5	12	-	AWSVWQNNQPQH
TRBV7-9	TRBJ2-1	13	TRBD2	ASSDQLAGGGEQF
TRBV7-9	TRBJ2-1	11	TRBD1	ASTRQGNNEQF
TRBV7-9	TRBJ2-7	10	TRBD2	ASSLEAGGPY
TRBV7-9	TRBJ2-3	12	-	ASSFTTSTDTQY
TRBV10-3	TRBJ2-3	14	TRBD2	AISESLAGTTDTQY